The clone carrying this TCR beta chain was detected a few times. Together with a sample-barcoded 5' primer, a J-beta primer mix was included in a second PCR lasting about 7 to 12 cycles. TCRdb used MiXCR to reprocess the 5' RACE reads, holding one entry per CDR3 protein. The table includes some 700,000 distinct CDR3 sequences, about 24% detected once. The data originate from a study of blood T cells in healthy people across ages. The V segment lost 5 bases and the J segment 17 bases; nucleotides outside the gene matches: 7. CDR3 length: 11 amino acids. The TCR was taken from a man aged 65-85 years in good health. Source material: blood. The V call is TRBV12-3 or TRBV12-4, the J call TRBJ1-4; 8 bases match TRBD1. The CDR3 reads CASSSRTGLFF. In nucleotides, the CDR3 is TGTGCCAGCAGTAGTCGGACAGGGTTATTTTTT.